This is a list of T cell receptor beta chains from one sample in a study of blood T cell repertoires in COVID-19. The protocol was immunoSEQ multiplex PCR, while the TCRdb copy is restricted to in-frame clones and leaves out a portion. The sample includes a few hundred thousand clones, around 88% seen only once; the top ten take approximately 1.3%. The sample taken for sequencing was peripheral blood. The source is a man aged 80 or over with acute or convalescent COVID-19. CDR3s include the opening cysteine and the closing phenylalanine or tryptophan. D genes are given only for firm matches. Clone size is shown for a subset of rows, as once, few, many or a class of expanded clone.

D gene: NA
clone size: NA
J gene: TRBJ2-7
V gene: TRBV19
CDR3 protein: CASSKYRDSYEQYF
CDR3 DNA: TGTGCCAGTAGTAAATACAGGGACTCCTACGAGCAGTACTTC

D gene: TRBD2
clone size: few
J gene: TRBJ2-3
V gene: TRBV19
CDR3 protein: CASGLAGDTQYF
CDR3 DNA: TGTGCCAGTGGACTAGCGGGCGATACGCAGTATTTT

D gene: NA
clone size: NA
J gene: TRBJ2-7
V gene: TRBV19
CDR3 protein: CASSATSTASYEQYF
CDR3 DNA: TGTGCCAGTAGTGCCACCTCGACAGCCTCCTACGAGCAGTACTTC

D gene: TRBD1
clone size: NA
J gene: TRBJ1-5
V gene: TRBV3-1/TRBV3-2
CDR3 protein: CASSPGAGGSNQPQHF
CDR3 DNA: TGTGCCAGCAGCCCCGGGGCAGGGGGTAGCAATCAGCCCCAGCATTTT

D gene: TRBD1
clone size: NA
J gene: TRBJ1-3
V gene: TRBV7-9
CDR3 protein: CASSAGQGRSGNTIYF
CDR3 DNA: TGTGCCAGCAGCGCGGGACAGGGGAGATCTGGAAACACCATATATTTT

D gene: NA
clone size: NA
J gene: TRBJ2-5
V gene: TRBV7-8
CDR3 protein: CASKGGAEETQYF
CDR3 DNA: TGTGCCAGTAAAGGAGGAGCGGAAGAGACCCAGTACTTC

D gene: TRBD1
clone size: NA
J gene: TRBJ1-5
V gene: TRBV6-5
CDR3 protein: CATRRGQGRSGPQHF
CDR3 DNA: TGTGCCACGAGACGCGGACAGGGACGCTCTGGACCCCAGCATTTT

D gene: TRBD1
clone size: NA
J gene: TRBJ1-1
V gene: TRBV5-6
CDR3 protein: CASSFRDRTNTEAFF
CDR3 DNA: TGTGCCAGCAGCTTCCGGGACAGGACGAACACTGAAGCTTTCTTT

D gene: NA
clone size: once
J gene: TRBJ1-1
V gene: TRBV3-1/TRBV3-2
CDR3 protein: CASSQARETEAFF
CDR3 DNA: TGTGCCAGCAGCCAAGCGAGAGAAACTGAAGCTTTCTTT

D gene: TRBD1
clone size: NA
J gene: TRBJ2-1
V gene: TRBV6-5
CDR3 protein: CASTLGQDRGEQFF
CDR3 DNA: TGTGCCAGCACCCTTGGACAGGATCGTGGTGAGCAGTTCTTC

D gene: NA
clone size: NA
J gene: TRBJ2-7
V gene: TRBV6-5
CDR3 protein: CASSVTSGSYEQYF
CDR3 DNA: TGTGCCAGCTCAGTTACATCCGGGTCCTACGAGCAGTACTTC

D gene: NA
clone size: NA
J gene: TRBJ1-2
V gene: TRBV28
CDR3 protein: CASSFGTLVGYTF
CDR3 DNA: TGTGCCAGCAGTTTCGGGACACTCGTTGGCTACACCTTC

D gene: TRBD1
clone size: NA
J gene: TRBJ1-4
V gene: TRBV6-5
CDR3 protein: CASSWDRPNEKLFF
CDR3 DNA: TGTGCCAGCAGTTGGGACAGACCGAATGAAAAACTGTTTTTT

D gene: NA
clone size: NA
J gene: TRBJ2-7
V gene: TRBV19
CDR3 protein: CASTGTFPPYEQYF
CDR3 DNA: TGTGCCAGTACCGGGACTTTTCCTCCTTACGAGCAGTACTTC

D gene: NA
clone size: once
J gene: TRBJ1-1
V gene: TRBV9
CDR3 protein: CASSVATVGTEAFF
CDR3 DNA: TGTGCCAGCAGCGTAGCGACAGTCGGCACTGAAGCTTTCTTT

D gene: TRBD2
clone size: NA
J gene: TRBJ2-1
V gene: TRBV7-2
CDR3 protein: CASSLREAGANEQFF
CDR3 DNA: TGTGCCAGCAGCCTTCGGGAAGCGGGGGCCAATGAGCAGTTCTTC

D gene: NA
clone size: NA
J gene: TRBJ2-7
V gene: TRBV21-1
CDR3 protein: CASSKIRDRGLYEQYF
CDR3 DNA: TGTGCCAGCAGCAAAATTCGGGACAGGGGGCTCTACGAGCAGTACTTC

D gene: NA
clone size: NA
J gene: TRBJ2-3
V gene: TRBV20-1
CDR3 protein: CSASRDLNTDTQYF
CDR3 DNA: TGCAGTGCTAGTCGGGACTTAAACACAGATACGCAGTATTTT